Listed below are T cell receptor beta chains from one sample, sequenced in a study of blood T cell repertoires in COVID-19. This table comes from immunoSEQ multiplex PCR, and its TCRdb copy is limited to in-frame clones, with some not included. The data hold approximately 430,000 clones, with roughly 90% observed a single time. Specimen: peripheral blood. Receptors originate from a woman aged 25 to 45 with active or convalescent COVID-19. The CDR3 runs from the conserved cysteine through the conserved F or W. The D gene is left open where the match is weak. Size values are once, few and many counts, or a class for expanded clones, and some rows have none.

size,D,V,length,J,CDR3,DNA
-,-,TRBV7-6,12,TRBJ1-1,CASSLFRGEAFF,TGTGCCAGCAGCTTGTTCAGGGGTGAAGCTTTCTTT
-,-,TRBV5-6,16,TRBJ2-2,CASSLALQGSTGELFF,TGTGCCAGCAGCTTGGCCTTGCAGGGATCAACCGGGGAGCTGTTTTTT
-,-,TRBV11-2,15,TRBJ2-7,CASSQSSGASYEQYF,TGTGCCAGCAGCCAAAGTTCAGGGGCCTCCTACGAGCAGTACTTC
-,TRBD1,TRBV5-1,14,TRBJ2-7,CASRKDRGFYEQYF,TGCGCCAGCAGAAAGGACAGGGGATTCTACGAGCAGTACTTC
-,-,TRBV27,14,TRBJ2-7,CASSLAGEEYEQYF,TGTGCCAGCAGCCTCGCCGGGGAGGAGTACGAGCAGTACTTC
-,-,TRBV5-4,13,TRBJ1-4,CASSPDQGGKLFF,TGTGCCAGCAGTCCGGACCAGGGAGGAAAACTGTTTTTT
-,-,TRBV7-2,12,TRBJ2-7,CASSWTEYEQYF,TGTGCCAGCAGTTGGACAGAATACGAGCAGTACTTC
-,-,TRBV7-9,15,TRBJ1-2,CASSPTAQPILGYTF,TGTGCCAGCAGCCCGACAGCCCAGCCCATTCTGGGCTACACCTTC
-,TRBD1,TRBV11-3,16,TRBJ2-1,CASSLGRDLGQNEQFF,TGTGCCAGCAGCTTAGGCCGAGACTTGGGACAGAATGAGCAGTTCTTC
-,TRBD2,TRBV5-1,15,TRBJ2-5,CASSLSGGRQETQYF,TGCGCCAGCAGCCTTAGCGGGGGGCGCCAAGAGACCCAGTACTTC
-,TRBD1,TRBV3-1/TRBV3-2,16,TRBJ1-6,CASSRGQGLYNSPLHF,TGTGCCAGCAGCCGGGGACAGGGTCTCTATAATTCACCCCTCCACTTT
-,-,TRBV29-1,15,TRBJ1-2,CSVEGGEQGRFGYTF,TGCAGCGTTGAAGGAGGAGAGCAGGGGCGGTTCGGCTACACCTTC
few,-,TRBV3-1/TRBV3-2,16,TRBJ1-4,CASSPNRGGFNEKLFF,TGTGCCAGCAGCCCGAATCGGGGGGGCTTTAATGAAAAACTGTTTTTT
-,TRBD1,TRBV6-5,12,TRBJ1-1,CASSTQGARAFF,TGTGCCAGCAGCACTCAGGGGGCGCGAGCTTTCTTT
-,TRBD2,TRBV9,16,TRBJ2-2,CASSTGLAENTGELFF,TGTGCCAGCAGCACAGGACTAGCGGAGAACACCGGGGAGCTGTTTTTT
once,TRBD1,TRBV5-6,16,TRBJ2-7,CASSLDGQGAGYEQYF,TGTGCCAGCAGCTTGGATGGACAGGGGGCTGGGTACGAGCAGTACTTC
-,TRBD1,TRBV2,16,TRBJ1-4,CASSADGGTDTSRLFF,TGTGCCAGCAGTGCGGATGGGGGGACAGACACCTCCCGACTGTTTTTT